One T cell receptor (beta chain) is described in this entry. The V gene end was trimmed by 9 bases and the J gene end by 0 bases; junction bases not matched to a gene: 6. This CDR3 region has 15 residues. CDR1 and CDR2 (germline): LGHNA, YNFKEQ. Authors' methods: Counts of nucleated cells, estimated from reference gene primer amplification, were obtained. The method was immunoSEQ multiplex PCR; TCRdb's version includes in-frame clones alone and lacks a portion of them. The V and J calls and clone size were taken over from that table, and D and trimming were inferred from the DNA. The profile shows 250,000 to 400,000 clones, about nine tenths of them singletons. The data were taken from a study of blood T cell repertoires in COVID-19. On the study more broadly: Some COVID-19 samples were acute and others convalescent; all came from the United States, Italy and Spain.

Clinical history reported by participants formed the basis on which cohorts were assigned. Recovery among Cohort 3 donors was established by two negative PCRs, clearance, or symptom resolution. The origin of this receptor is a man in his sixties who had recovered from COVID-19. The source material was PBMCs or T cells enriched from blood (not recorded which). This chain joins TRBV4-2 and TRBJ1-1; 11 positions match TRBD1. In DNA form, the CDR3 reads TGTGCCAGTTGCGGACAGGGGGCCCTGAACACTGAAGCTTTCTTT. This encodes CASCGQGALNTEAFF.